What follows is one TCR beta chain and its context. This sample was included in a study of blood T cell repertoires in COVID-19. The CDR3 totals 16 residues. After removal of 3 bases from V and 5 bases from J, the junction contained 7 bases not matched to a gene. Sequencing was performed with immunoSEQ multiplex PCR; in TCRdb, only in-frame clones are kept and a portion is missing. Altogether about 99,000 clones are present, roughly 84% being singletons, with the ten largest covering roughly 2%. Sequenced: peripheral blood. This TCR derives from a man aged 70-80 years with active or convalescent COVID-19. The rearrangement uses TRBV23-1 and TRBJ1-6, with TRBD1 identical over 7 bases. TRBV23-1 carries the ORF label, with uncertain function. CDR3 nucleotides: TGCGCCAGCAGTCATCCGGACAGGAGACATAATTCACCCCTCCACTTT. It specifies CASSHPDRRHNSPLHF.